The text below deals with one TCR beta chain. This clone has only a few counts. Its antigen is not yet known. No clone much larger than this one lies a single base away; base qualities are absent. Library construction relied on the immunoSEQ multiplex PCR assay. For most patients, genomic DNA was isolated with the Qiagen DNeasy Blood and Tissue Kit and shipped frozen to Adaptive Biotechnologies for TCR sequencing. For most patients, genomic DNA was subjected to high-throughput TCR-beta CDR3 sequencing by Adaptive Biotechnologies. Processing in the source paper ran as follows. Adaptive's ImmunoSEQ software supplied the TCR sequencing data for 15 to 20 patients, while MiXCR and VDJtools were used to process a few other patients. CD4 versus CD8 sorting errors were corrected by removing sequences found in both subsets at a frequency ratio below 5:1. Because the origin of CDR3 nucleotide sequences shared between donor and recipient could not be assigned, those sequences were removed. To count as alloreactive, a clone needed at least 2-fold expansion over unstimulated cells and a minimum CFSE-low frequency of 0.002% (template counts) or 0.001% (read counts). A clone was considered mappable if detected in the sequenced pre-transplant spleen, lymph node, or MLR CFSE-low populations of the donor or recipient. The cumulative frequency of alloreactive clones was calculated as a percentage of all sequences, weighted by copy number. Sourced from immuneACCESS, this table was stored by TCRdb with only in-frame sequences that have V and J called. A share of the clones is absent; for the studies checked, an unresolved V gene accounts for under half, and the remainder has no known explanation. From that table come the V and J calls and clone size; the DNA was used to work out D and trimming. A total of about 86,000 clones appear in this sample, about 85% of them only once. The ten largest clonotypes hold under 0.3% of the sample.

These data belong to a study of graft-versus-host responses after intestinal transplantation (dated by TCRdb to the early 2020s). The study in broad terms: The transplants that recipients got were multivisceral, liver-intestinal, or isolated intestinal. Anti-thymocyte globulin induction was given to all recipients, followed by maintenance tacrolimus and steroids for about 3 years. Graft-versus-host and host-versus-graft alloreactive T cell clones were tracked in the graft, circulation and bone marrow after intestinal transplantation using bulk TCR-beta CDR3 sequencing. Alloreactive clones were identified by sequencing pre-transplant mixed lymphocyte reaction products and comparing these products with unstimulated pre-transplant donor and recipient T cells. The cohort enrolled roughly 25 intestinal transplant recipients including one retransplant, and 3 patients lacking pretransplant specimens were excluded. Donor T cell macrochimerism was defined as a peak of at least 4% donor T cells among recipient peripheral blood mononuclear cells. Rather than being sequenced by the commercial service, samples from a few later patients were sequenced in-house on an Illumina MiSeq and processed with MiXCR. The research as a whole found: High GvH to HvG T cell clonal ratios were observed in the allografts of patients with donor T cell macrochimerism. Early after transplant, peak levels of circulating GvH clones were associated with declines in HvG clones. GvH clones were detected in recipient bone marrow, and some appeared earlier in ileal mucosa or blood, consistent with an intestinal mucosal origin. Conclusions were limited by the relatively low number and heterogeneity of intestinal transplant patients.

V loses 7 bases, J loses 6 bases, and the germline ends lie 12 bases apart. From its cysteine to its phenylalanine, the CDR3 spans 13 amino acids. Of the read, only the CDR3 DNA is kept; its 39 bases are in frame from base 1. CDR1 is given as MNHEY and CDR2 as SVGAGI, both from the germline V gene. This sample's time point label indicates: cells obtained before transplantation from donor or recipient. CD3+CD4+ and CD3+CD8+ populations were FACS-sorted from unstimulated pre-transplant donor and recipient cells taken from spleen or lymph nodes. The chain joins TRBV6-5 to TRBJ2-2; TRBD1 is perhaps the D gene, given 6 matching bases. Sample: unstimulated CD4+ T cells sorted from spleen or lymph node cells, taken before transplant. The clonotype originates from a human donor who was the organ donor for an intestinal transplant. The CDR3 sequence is CASKQGGAGELFF. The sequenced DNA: TGTGCCAGCAAACAGGGTGGGGCCGGGGAGCTGTTTTTT.